Listed below are T cell receptor beta chains from one sample, sequenced in a study of early T cells in non-severe SARS-CoV-2 infection. A single record per CDR3 protein comes from TCRdb applying MiXCR to the 5' RACE reads. This table holds 60,000 to 75,000 distinct CDR3 sequences, roughly 12% found once. Sequencing was carried out using whole blood. All receptors derive from an adult who was a healthcare worker with PCR-confirmed SARS-CoV-2 infection or an uninfected control (not recorded which). The CDR3 runs from the conserved cysteine through the conserved F or W. The order of the fields is clone size, CDR3 length, J gene, D gene, V gene, CDR3 DNA, CDR3 protein. A D gene is named only where the DNA matches it firmly. The size entry is marked missing in some rows and otherwise reads once, few, many or a size class.

clone size: -
CDR3 length: 15
J gene: TRBJ2-7
D gene: TRBD1
V gene: TRBV11-3
CDR3 DNA: TGTGCCAGCAGCCCACGGACAGGAGAAACCTACGAGCAGTACTTC
CDR3 protein: CASSPRTGETYEQYF

clone size: few
CDR3 length: 15
J gene: TRBJ2-7
D gene: TRBD1
V gene: TRBV20-1
CDR3 DNA: TGCAGTGCTAGCCCCGGACAGGGTGGAACCTACGAGCAGTACTTC
CDR3 protein: CSASPGQGGTYEQYF

clone size: -
CDR3 length: 15
J gene: TRBJ2-7
D gene: -
V gene: TRBV5-5
CDR3 DNA: TGTGCCAGCAGCCCTCACGATTTGAATTCCTACGAGCAGTACTTC
CDR3 protein: CASSPHDLNSYEQYF

clone size: many
CDR3 length: 13
J gene: TRBJ2-7
D gene: -
V gene: TRBV5-1
CDR3 DNA: TGCGCCAGCAGTGGGGGGCGCGGATACGAGCAGTACTTC
CDR3 protein: CASSGGRGYEQYF

clone size: many
CDR3 length: 14
J gene: TRBJ1-2
D gene: TRBD1
V gene: TRBV18
CDR3 DNA: TGTGCCAGCTCACGAAACAGGGGCGACTATGGCTACACCTTC
CDR3 protein: CASSRNRGDYGYTF

clone size: -
CDR3 length: 11
J gene: TRBJ1-1
D gene: -
V gene: TRBV6-5
CDR3 DNA: TGTGCCAGCAGCACGGGCGGAGGAGCTTTCTTT
CDR3 protein: CASSTGGGAFF

clone size: -
CDR3 length: 13
J gene: TRBJ1-5
D gene: -
V gene: TRBV20-1
CDR3 DNA: TGCAGTACTAGAGTTTATAGCAATCAGCCCCAGCATTTT
CDR3 protein: CSTRVYSNQPQHF

clone size: many
CDR3 length: 15
J gene: TRBJ2-7
D gene: TRBD1
V gene: TRBV28
CDR3 DNA: TGTGCCAGCAGCCTACCAGGGACAGGGGACCACGAGCAGTACTTC
CDR3 protein: CASSLPGTGDHEQYF

clone size: many
CDR3 length: 15
J gene: TRBJ1-4
D gene: -
V gene: TRBV27
CDR3 DNA: TGTGCCAGCAGTTTTTTTATGGGACGTAATGAAAAACTGTTTTTT
CDR3 protein: CASSFFMGRNEKLFF

clone size: many
CDR3 length: 16
J gene: TRBJ1-5
D gene: TRBD1
V gene: TRBV7-2
CDR3 DNA: TGTGCCAGCAGCCTTCGGACAGGGGGATCGGTTCAGCCCCAGCATTTT
CDR3 protein: CASSLRTGGSVQPQHF

clone size: many
CDR3 length: 13
J gene: TRBJ2-5
D gene: -
V gene: TRBV5-5
CDR3 DNA: TGTGCCAGCAGCTTGGTGCCCCAAGAGACCCAGTACTTC
CDR3 protein: CASSLVPQETQYF

clone size: many
CDR3 length: 14
J gene: TRBJ1-4
D gene: -
V gene: TRBV6-1
CDR3 DNA: TGTGCCAGTGTTCCGACGGGGCTCGGAGAAAAACTGTTTTTT
CDR3 protein: CASVPTGLGEKLFF

clone size: -
CDR3 length: 14
J gene: TRBJ2-5
D gene: -
V gene: TRBV7-2
CDR3 DNA: TGTGCCAGCAGCGACGGCCCCTATCGAGAGACCCAGTACTTC
CDR3 protein: CASSDGPYRETQYF

clone size: many
CDR3 length: 15
J gene: TRBJ1-1
D gene: TRBD1
V gene: TRBV6-1
CDR3 DNA: TGTGCCAGCAGCCGCGACAGGGGCGGATTATCTGAAGCTTTCTTT
CDR3 protein: CASSRDRGGLSEAFF

clone size: -
CDR3 length: 16
J gene: TRBJ2-7
D gene: TRBD2
V gene: TRBV7-9
CDR3 DNA: TGTGCCAGCAGCTTAGAGGGGACTAGCGGCTCTTACGAGCAGTACTTC
CDR3 protein: CASSLEGTSGSYEQYF

clone size: few
CDR3 length: 14
J gene: TRBJ1-1
D gene: -
V gene: TRBV2
CDR3 DNA: TGTGCCAGCAGCAAATGGGAGAGGTCCGGAGAAGCTTTCTTT
CDR3 protein: CASSKWERSGEAFF

clone size: -
CDR3 length: 15
J gene: TRBJ1-1
D gene: -
V gene: TRBV5-1
CDR3 DNA: TGCGCCAGCAGCCCCTCGCGGGGGAAGAACACTGAAGCTTTCTTT
CDR3 protein: CASSPSRGKNTEAFF

clone size: -
CDR3 length: 15
J gene: TRBJ2-3
D gene: TRBD2
V gene: TRBV10-3
CDR3 DNA: TGTGCCATCAGTGTTGGGGGGGAGCGCACAGATACGCAGTATTTT
CDR3 protein: CAISVGGERTDTQYF

clone size: few
CDR3 length: 14
J gene: TRBJ2-7
D gene: TRBD2
V gene: TRBV10-2
CDR3 DNA: TGCGCCAGCAGCCCAGCGGGAGAGCCGGGGGAGCAGTACTTC
CDR3 protein: CASSPAGEPGEQYF

clone size: few
CDR3 length: 14
J gene: TRBJ2-3
D gene: -
V gene: TRBV9
CDR3 DNA: TGTGCCAGCAGCCCTAGAAGGGGCACAGATACGCAGTATTTT
CDR3 protein: CASSPRRGTDTQYF

clone size: -
CDR3 length: 18
J gene: TRBJ2-5
D gene: TRBD2
V gene: TRBV7-9
CDR3 DNA: TGTGCCAGCAGCCACGCCCAACTAGCGGGGGGCTCAGTCGAGACCCAGTACTTC
CDR3 protein: CASSHAQLAGGSVETQYF

clone size: few
CDR3 length: 17
J gene: TRBJ2-5
D gene: TRBD1
V gene: TRBV7-6
CDR3 DNA: TGTGCCAGCAGCATTTATGCGTCTGGACAGGGACAAGAGACCCAGTACTTC
CDR3 protein: CASSIYASGQGQETQYF

clone size: -
CDR3 length: 16
J gene: TRBJ2-1
D gene: TRBD1
V gene: TRBV5-6
CDR3 DNA: TGTGCCAGCAGCTTGGTAGACAGGGTTGAGATGAATGAGCAGTTCTTC
CDR3 protein: CASSLVDRVEMNEQFF

clone size: many
CDR3 length: 17
J gene: TRBJ1-1
D gene: -
V gene: TRBV18
CDR3 DNA: TGTGCCAGCTCACCACCTCCGACCTCCCCGGGAATGGCTGAAGCTTTCTTT
CDR3 protein: CASSPPPTSPGMAEAFF

clone size: few
CDR3 length: 12
J gene: TRBJ2-2
D gene: -
V gene: TRBV6-2/TRBV6-3
CDR3 DNA: TGTGCCAGCAGTTACTCGAATGCAGGGCTGTTTTTT
CDR3 protein: CASSYSNAGLFF

clone size: many
CDR3 length: 13
J gene: TRBJ1-2
D gene: -
V gene: TRBV3-1
CDR3 DNA: TGTGCCAGCAGCCAAGGATATGGAGGAGGCTACACCTTC
CDR3 protein: CASSQGYGGGYTF

clone size: once
CDR3 length: 16
J gene: TRBJ2-1
D gene: TRBD2
V gene: TRBV3-1
CDR3 DNA: TGTGCCAGCAGCCGGGGGAGCGGGGGCTCCTACAATGAGCAGTTCTTC
CDR3 protein: CASSRGSGGSYNEQFF

clone size: many
CDR3 length: 16
J gene: TRBJ2-1
D gene: TRBD2
V gene: TRBV9
CDR3 DNA: TGTGCCAGCAGCGTAGGAGGGCTAGCGGGAGACAATGAGCAGTTCTTC
CDR3 protein: CASSVGGLAGDNEQFF

clone size: many
CDR3 length: 16
J gene: TRBJ1-2
D gene: -
V gene: TRBV6-1
CDR3 DNA: TGTGCCAGCCCCTCCCCGACGGGGGGGCGCGGGATTGGCTACACCTTC
CDR3 protein: CASPSPTGGRGIGYTF

clone size: many
CDR3 length: 14
J gene: TRBJ2-2
D gene: TRBD2
V gene: TRBV19
CDR3 DNA: TGTGCCAGTAGTGGACTAGCGAACACCGGGGAGCTGTTTTTT
CDR3 protein: CASSGLANTGELFF

clone size: -
CDR3 length: 15
J gene: TRBJ2-1
D gene: TRBD2
V gene: TRBV2
CDR3 DNA: TGTGCCAGCTCCAATGAGGCGGGGGGGCCGATTGAGCAGTTCTTC
CDR3 protein: CASSNEAGGPIEQFF

clone size: few
CDR3 length: 18
J gene: TRBJ2-7
D gene: TRBD2
V gene: TRBV6-6
CDR3 DNA: TGTGCCAGCAGTTACTCGGGGACTAGCGGGGAGGCGTTCTACGAGCAGTACTTC
CDR3 protein: CASSYSGTSGEAFYEQYF

clone size: many
CDR3 length: 14
J gene: TRBJ1-1
D gene: -
V gene: TRBV2
CDR3 DNA: TGTGCCAGCAGTGCCTTCGGGGGGTACACTGAAGCTTTCTTT
CDR3 protein: CASSAFGGYTEAFF

clone size: -
CDR3 length: 14
J gene: TRBJ2-7
D gene: -
V gene: TRBV7-8
CDR3 DNA: TGTGCCAGCAGCGGAGGATCTGGGTCCTACGAGCAGTACTTC
CDR3 protein: CASSGGSGSYEQYF

clone size: few
CDR3 length: 14
J gene: TRBJ2-7
D gene: TRBD1
V gene: TRBV28
CDR3 DNA: TGTGCCAGCAGGGGACGACAGGGGGGATACGAGCAGTACTTC
CDR3 protein: CASRGRQGGYEQYF

clone size: -
CDR3 length: 12
J gene: TRBJ2-3
D gene: -
V gene: TRBV3-1
CDR3 DNA: TGTGCCAGCAGCCAAGGAAAGCTTACGCAGAATTTT
CDR3 protein: CASSQGKLTQNF

clone size: -
CDR3 length: 15
J gene: TRBJ2-7
D gene: -
V gene: TRBV10-3
CDR3 DNA: TGTGCCATCAGTGTGGGAGCGACCATTACCGGCGAGCAGTACTTC
CDR3 protein: CAISVGATITGEQYF

clone size: few
CDR3 length: 18
J gene: TRBJ2-3
D gene: TRBD2
V gene: TRBV20-1
CDR3 DNA: TGCAGTGCCCCCGCCGGGACTAGCGGGGGTTCTAGCACAGATACGCAGTATTTT
CDR3 protein: CSAPAGTSGGSSTDTQYF

clone size: -
CDR3 length: 15
J gene: TRBJ2-3
D gene: -
V gene: TRBV19
CDR3 DNA: TGTGCCAGTAGTCCCGGGCCCCTGAGCGCAGATACGCAGTATTTT
CDR3 protein: CASSPGPLSADTQYF

clone size: few
CDR3 length: 16
J gene: TRBJ2-3
D gene: -
V gene: TRBV20-1
CDR3 DNA: TGCAGTGCTAGAGATCTCGAGGGGCTTTTCACAGATACGCAGTATTTT
CDR3 protein: CSARDLEGLFTDTQYF

clone size: many
CDR3 length: 14
J gene: TRBJ2-1
D gene: TRBD2
V gene: TRBV5-5
CDR3 DNA: TGTGCCAGCAGCTCCCTGGGAGGGAACAATGAGCAGTTCTTC
CDR3 protein: CASSSLGGNNEQFF

clone size: few
CDR3 length: 15
J gene: TRBJ1-1
D gene: -
V gene: TRBV28
CDR3 DNA: TGTGCCAGCAGTTTATCCCCGGGACTCATCACTGAAGCTTTCTTT
CDR3 protein: CASSLSPGLITEAFF

clone size: -
CDR3 length: 11
J gene: TRBJ1-1
D gene: -
V gene: TRBV29-1
CDR3 DNA: TGCAGCGCAGAGGGGTCCGCTGAAGCTTTCTTT
CDR3 protein: CSAEGSAEAFF

clone size: -
CDR3 length: 17
J gene: TRBJ2-7
D gene: TRBD2
V gene: TRBV27
CDR3 DNA: TGTGCCAGCAGTTTATGGTCGCTAGCGGGACCAAGGGGGGAGCAGTACTTC
CDR3 protein: CASSLWSLAGPRGEQYF

clone size: -
CDR3 length: 14
J gene: TRBJ1-1
D gene: -
V gene: TRBV7-2
CDR3 DNA: TGTGCCAGCAGAGCCGGGACACTAAACACTGAAGCTTTCTTT
CDR3 protein: CASRAGTLNTEAFF

clone size: many
CDR3 length: 13
J gene: TRBJ1-5
D gene: -
V gene: TRBV25-1
CDR3 DNA: TGTGCCAGCAGTAAGGGGGGGGATCAGCCCCAGCATTTT
CDR3 protein: CASSKGGDQPQHF

clone size: few
CDR3 length: 12
J gene: TRBJ2-5
D gene: -
V gene: TRBV7-9
CDR3 DNA: TGTGCCACTACTCAAGGGGGAGAGACCCAGTACTTC
CDR3 protein: CATTQGGETQYF

clone size: -
CDR3 length: 15
J gene: TRBJ2-2
D gene: TRBD1
V gene: TRBV6-5
CDR3 DNA: TGTGCCAGCAGTTACCGAGAACAGGGGTCCGGGGAGCTGTTTTTT
CDR3 protein: CASSYREQGSGELFF

clone size: few
CDR3 length: 16
J gene: TRBJ2-2
D gene: TRBD1
V gene: TRBV11-2
CDR3 DNA: TGTGCCAGCAGCGCCGAGGGGACAGTAGACACCGGGGAGCTGTTTTTT
CDR3 protein: CASSAEGTVDTGELFF

clone size: -
CDR3 length: 17
J gene: TRBJ2-3
D gene: -
V gene: TRBV11-2
CDR3 DNA: TGTGCCAGCAGCTATACCAGGATAGCGGCTAGCACAGATACGCAGTATTTT
CDR3 protein: CASSYTRIAASTDTQYF